Listed below are T cell receptor beta chains from one sample, sequenced in a study of blood T cell repertoires in COVID-19. Sequencing used immunoSEQ multiplex PCR; TCRdb keeps in-frame clones, though not all of them. The table records a few hundred thousand clones, roughly 85% of them present only once. Sequenced: peripheral blood. Every receptor here comes from a human donor in a cohort sampled during active COVID-19. The CDR3 runs from the conserved cysteine through the conserved F or W. A D gene is named only where the DNA matches it firmly. Some rows mark clone size as missing; the rest say once, few, many or name a class of expanded clone.

TGTGCCAGCAGTTCGACTAGCGGGGGATACAATGAGCAGTTCTTC | CASSSTSGGYNEQFF | TRBD2 | TRBV6-5 | - | TRBJ2-1
TGTGCCAGAAGCTTATCCCTCCCAGGGAAGTGCGCCTCCTATAATTCACCCCTCCACTTT | CARSLSLPGKCASYNSPLHF | - | TRBV5-3 | - | TRBJ1-6
TGTGCCAGTAGTATAGGGGGTTTAGGGGTCGCTGAAGCTTTCTTT | CASSIGGLGVAEAFF | - | TRBV19 | - | TRBJ1-1
TGCAGTGCTAGTAGACTAGCGGGGGGGCGATCCTACGAGCAGTACTTC | CSASRLAGGRSYEQYF | TRBD2 | TRBV20-1 | - | TRBJ2-7
TGTGCCAGCAGTATTGGACAGGGTGAAGCTTTCTTT | CASSIGQGEAFF | TRBD1 | TRBV6-5 | - | TRBJ1-1
TGTGCCAGCAGCGGAGGGTTCGGCGGCTCTGGAAACACCATATATTTT | CASSGGFGGSGNTIYF | - | TRBV9 | once | TRBJ1-3
TGTGCCACCAGTGATCAGAGCCGGGACAGGGCCGAAACTTTCTTT | CATSDQSRDRAETFF | TRBD1 | TRBV24-1 | - | TRBJ1-1
TGTGCCACCAGTGCGTACCAGGGGGAAAAACTGTTTTTT | CATSAYQGEKLFF | - | TRBV24-1 | - | TRBJ1-4
TGTGCCAGCGGGGACAGCTCCAATCTTCATGGCTACACCTTC | CASGDSSNLHGYTF | TRBD1 | TRBV27 | - | TRBJ1-2
TGTGCCAGCAGCCAAGATGGGGAGGTTTGGCTCCACACCTTC | CASSQDGEVWLHTF | - | TRBV4-2 | - | TRBJ1-2
TGTGCCAGCAGCTTGATGGGCAGCCGATCCTACGAGCAGTACTTC | CASSLMGSRSYEQYF | - | TRBV13 | few | TRBJ2-7
TGTGCCAGTAGTATAGGGACAGGGCTTAACTATGGCTACACCTTC | CASSIGTGLNYGYTF | TRBD1 | TRBV19 | - | TRBJ1-2
TGTGCCACCAGTGATCCGGGAGGGACGACGCAAGAGACCCAGTACTTC | CATSDPGGTTQETQYF | TRBD2 | TRBV24-1 | - | TRBJ2-5
TGTGCCAGCAGAGAGGGGGTCGCGAACACTGAAGCTTTCTTT | CASREGVANTEAFF | - | TRBV5-6 | - | TRBJ1-1
TGTGCCAGCAGTGGAGATCGTGGGACAGGATTAACCGAGCAGTACTTC | CASSGDRGTGLTEQYF | TRBD1 | TRBV2 | - | TRBJ2-7
TGTGCCAGCAGCTTGACAGGTGGCTCCTACAATGAGCAGTTCTTC | CASSLTGGSYNEQFF | - | TRBV5-6 | once | TRBJ2-1
TGCGCCAGCAGCCCTTTAACAGGGGGCAGTTACGAGCAGTACTTC | CASSPLTGGSYEQYF | TRBD1 | TRBV5-1 | many | TRBJ2-7
TGTGCCAGCAGCATTACTTGGACAGGGCGCAATCAGCCCCAGCATTTT | CASSITWTGRNQPQHF | TRBD1 | TRBV7-2 | - | TRBJ1-5
TGTGCCAGCAGCTTGGGCGGGGGGCGGTACGAGCAGTACTTC | CASSLGGGRYEQYF | TRBD2 | TRBV5-6 | medium-sized | TRBJ2-7
TGTGCCAGCAGCTTGGTACAGGTAAATGGCTACACCTTC | CASSLVQVNGYTF | - | TRBV12-3/TRBV12-4 | - | TRBJ1-2
TGTGCCAGCAGCTTAGGGACAGGGTCGACTGAAGCTTTCTTT | CASSLGTGSTEAFF | TRBD1 | TRBV11-2 | - | TRBJ1-1
TGTGCCACCAGTGACCAAACTAGCGGGGGGGAGAATGAGCAGTTCTTC | CATSDQTSGGENEQFF | TRBD2 | TRBV24-1 | - | TRBJ2-1
TGTGCCAGCAGGCAAGGGGCCCAGGGTCAGCCCCAGCATTTT | CASRQGAQGQPQHF | - | TRBV6-5 | - | TRBJ1-5
TGTGCCAGTAGTCTCCGAACAGGGACCCCCGGGGAGCTGTTTTTT | CASSLRTGTPGELFF | - | TRBV19 | - | TRBJ2-2
TGTGCCAGCAGCGTAACGGGTAGCAATCAGCCCCAGCATTTT | CASSVTGSNQPQHF | - | TRBV9 | once | TRBJ1-5
TGTGCCAGCAGCATACAAACGGACACTGTAGGCTCCTATAATTCACCCCTCCACTTT | CASSIQTDTVGSYNSPLHF | - | TRBV5-5 | once | TRBJ1-6
TGTGCCAGCAGTTTACAGGGCGAAGGCCCCTACAATGAGCAGTTCTTC | CASSLQGEGPYNEQFF | - | TRBV2 | - | TRBJ2-1
TGCAGCGTTGATGGGACAGGGGTTACCACTGAAGCTTTCTTT | CSVDGTGVTTEAFF | TRBD1 | TRBV29-1 | once | TRBJ1-1
TGTGCCAGCAGAAATAACAGGGGCACTGAAGCTTTCTTT | CASRNNRGTEAFF | TRBD1 | TRBV7-2 | - | TRBJ1-1
TGTGCCAGTAGTTTTCAGGGGACCGACTATGGCTACACCTTC | CASSFQGTDYGYTF | - | TRBV19 | - | TRBJ1-2
TGTGCCAGCGGTTTAGGGGGAGCTATCTACGAGCAGTACTTC | CASGLGGAIYEQYF | - | TRBV6-5 | - | TRBJ2-7
TGTGCCAGCAGCTTAACGGGAGGGGTAGAGACTGGGGCCAACGTCCTGACTTTC | CASSLTGGVETGANVLTF | TRBD2 | TRBV7-3 | - | TRBJ2-6
TGCGCCAGCAGCCGAACAGGGGCGGCGAATTCACCCCTCCACTTT | CASSRTGAANSPLHF | TRBD1 | TRBV5-1 | many | TRBJ1-6
TGTGCCAGCAGCCGTAGGGGGGGTGATGGCTACACCTTC | CASSRRGGDGYTF | - | TRBV7-9 | - | TRBJ1-2
TGCGCCAGCAGCCGGACCGGGACAGGGGTCCGCACTGAAGCTTTCTTT | CASSRTGTGVRTEAFF | TRBD1 | TRBV5-1 | - | TRBJ1-1
TGTGCCAGCAGCCAAGTAGTCCCAACAGGGGCTAGCGGCTACACCTTC | CASSQVVPTGASGYTF | TRBD1 | TRBV3-1/TRBV3-2 | - | TRBJ1-2
TGTGCCAGCAGCTTACCGGGACAGGGCTATGGCTACACCTTC | CASSLPGQGYGYTF | TRBD1 | TRBV11-2 | - | TRBJ1-2
TGTGCCATCAGTGAAGAAGCGGGGGGGCACACAGATACGCAGTATTTT | CAISEEAGGHTDTQYF | TRBD2 | TRBV10-3 | - | TRBJ2-3
TGTGCCAGCAGCCAAGATCGGGGATCCTATGGCTACACCTTC | CASSQDRGSYGYTF | - | TRBV3-1/TRBV3-2 | once | TRBJ1-2
TGTGCCAGCAGTATGACCCCACAGGCTGAAGCTTTCTTT | CASSMTPQAEAFF | - | TRBV7-9 | once | TRBJ1-1
TGTGCCAGCAGCTTGGTAGAGGGCGAGCAGTACTTC | CASSLVEGEQYF | - | TRBV5-4 | - | TRBJ2-7
TGCGCCAGCAGCTTGGATCCCGCTATTGAAGCTTTCTTT | CASSLDPAIEAFF | - | TRBV5-1 | - | TRBJ1-1